This T cell receptor (beta chain) is drawn from a study of blood T cell repertoires in COVID-19. As for the study in general: Spain, Italy and the United States supplied samples that represented acute and convalescent COVID-19.

Unmatched junction bases numbered 7, after V lost 1 base and J lost 14 bases. Germline CDR1 is LGHDT and CDR2 is YNNKEL (reference sequence). The CDR3 loop spans 14 amino acids. Clones were sequenced by immunoSEQ multiplex PCR, and TCRdb holds only the in-frame ones, with some missing. The sample records 290,000 or so clones, around 86% being singletons. This clonotype was sampled from a woman aged 18-29 years who had recovered from COVID-19. Sequencing used PBMCs or T cells enriched from blood (not recorded which). The V call is TRBV3-1 (or the pseudogene TRBV3-2), the J call TRBJ2-2, with 10 bases identical to TRBD1. The DNA of the CDR3 is TGTGCCAGCAGCCAAGGGGCCGACAGGGGGCAACTGTTTTTT. Protein: CASSQGADRGQLFF.